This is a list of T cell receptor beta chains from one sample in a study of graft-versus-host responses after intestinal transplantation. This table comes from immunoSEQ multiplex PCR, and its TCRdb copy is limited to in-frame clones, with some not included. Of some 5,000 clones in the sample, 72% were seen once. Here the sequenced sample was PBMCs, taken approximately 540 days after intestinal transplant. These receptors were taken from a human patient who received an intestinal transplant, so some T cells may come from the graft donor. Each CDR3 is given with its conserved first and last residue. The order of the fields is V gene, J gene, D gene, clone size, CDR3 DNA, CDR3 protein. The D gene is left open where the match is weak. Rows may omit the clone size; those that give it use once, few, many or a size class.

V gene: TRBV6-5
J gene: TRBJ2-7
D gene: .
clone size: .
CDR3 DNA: TGTGCCAGCAGTTACCGAGACTTCTCCTACGAGCAGTACTTC
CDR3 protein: CASSYRDFSYEQYF

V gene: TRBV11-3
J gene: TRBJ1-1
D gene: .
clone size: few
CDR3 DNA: TGTGCCAGCAGCTTAATGGGTTGGACTGAAGCTTTCTTT
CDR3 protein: CASSLMGWTEAFF

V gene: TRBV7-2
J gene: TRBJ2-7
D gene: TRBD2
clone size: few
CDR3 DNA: TGTGCCAGCAGCTTAGGGACTAGCGGGGGGTACGAGCAGTACTTC
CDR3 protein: CASSLGTSGGYEQYF

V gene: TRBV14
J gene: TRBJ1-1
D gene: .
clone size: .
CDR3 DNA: TGTGCCAGCAGCCAACAGAGAGACACTGAAGCTTTCTTT
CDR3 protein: CASSQQRDTEAFF

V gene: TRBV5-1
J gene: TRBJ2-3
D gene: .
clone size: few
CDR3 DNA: TGCGCCAGCAGCTTGTCGTCTGTCGCAGATACGCAGTATTTT
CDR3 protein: CASSLSSVADTQYF

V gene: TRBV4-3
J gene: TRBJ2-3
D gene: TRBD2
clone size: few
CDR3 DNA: TGCGCCAGCAGCCAAGATCAAGAGCGGGGTCTCACAGATACGCAGTATTTT
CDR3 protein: CASSQDQERGLTDTQYF

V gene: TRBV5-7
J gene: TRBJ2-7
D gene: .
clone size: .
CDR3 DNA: TGTGCCAGCAGCTTAAGGGGAATGGACTACGAGCAGTACTTC
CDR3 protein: CASSLRGMDYEQYF

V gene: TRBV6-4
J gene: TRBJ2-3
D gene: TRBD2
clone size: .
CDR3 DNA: TGTGCCAGCAGTGCTACCGGGACTAGCGGCACAGATACGCAGTATTTT
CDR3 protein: CASSATGTSGTDTQYF

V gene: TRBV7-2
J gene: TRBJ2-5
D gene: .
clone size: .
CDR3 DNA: TGTGCCAGCAGCCCACCTCAACGGAGCAGTGAGACCCAGTACTTC
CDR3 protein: CASSPPQRSSETQYF

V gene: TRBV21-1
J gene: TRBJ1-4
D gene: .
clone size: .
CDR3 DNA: TGTGCCAGCAGCAAATACGAGGACAGGGGTACTAATGAAAAACTGTTTTTT
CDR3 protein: CASSKYEDRGTNEKLFF

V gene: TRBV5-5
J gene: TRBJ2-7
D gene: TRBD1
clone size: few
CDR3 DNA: TGTGCCAGCTCCCGAGGGGGCAGCACTCACTACGAGCAGTACTTC
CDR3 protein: CASSRGGSTHYEQYF

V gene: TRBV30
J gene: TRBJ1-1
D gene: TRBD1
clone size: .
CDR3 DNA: TGTGCCTGGCAAGGGGACAGAAGGACTGAAGATTTCTTT
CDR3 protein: CAWQGDRRTEDFF

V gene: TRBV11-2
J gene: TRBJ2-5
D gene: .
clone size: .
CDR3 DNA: TGTGCCAGCAGCCGCAGAGGGGGGCTGGAGACCCAGTACTTC
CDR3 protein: CASSRRGGLETQYF

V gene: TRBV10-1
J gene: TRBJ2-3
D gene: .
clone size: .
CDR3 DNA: TGCGCCAGCAGTGACCTACAGGGCACAGATACGCAGTATTTT
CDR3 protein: CASSDLQGTDTQYF

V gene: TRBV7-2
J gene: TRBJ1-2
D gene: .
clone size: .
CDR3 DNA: TGTGCCAGCAGCTTAGCGGATTGGGCAGCCGTAGCTAACTATGGCTACACCTTC
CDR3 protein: CASSLADWAAVANYGYTF

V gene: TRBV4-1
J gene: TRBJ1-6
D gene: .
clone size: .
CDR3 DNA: TGCGCCAGCAGCGTGGGGTGGGGAAATTCACCCCTCCACTTT
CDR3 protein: CASSVGWGNSPLHF

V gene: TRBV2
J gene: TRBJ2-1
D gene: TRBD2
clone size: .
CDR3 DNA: TGTGCCAGCGTTCCCCTGCTAGCGGCCTCCTACAATGAGCAGTTCTTC
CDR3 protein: CASVPLLAASYNEQFF

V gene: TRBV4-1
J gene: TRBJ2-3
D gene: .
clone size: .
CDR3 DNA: TGCGCCAGCAGCCAATTGGAGGCGTTTAAAGATACGCAGTATTTT
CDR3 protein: CASSQLEAFKDTQYF

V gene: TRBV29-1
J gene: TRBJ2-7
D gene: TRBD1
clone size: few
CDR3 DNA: TGCAGCGCCTCCGGGACAGGGAGATCCGAGCAGTACTTC
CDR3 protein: CSASGTGRSEQYF

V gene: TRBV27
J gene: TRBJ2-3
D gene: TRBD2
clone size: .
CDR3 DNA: TGTGCCAGCAGTCCCCGGGGGGGCGGGGGCCTCACAGATACGCAGTATTTT
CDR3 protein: CASSPRGGGGLTDTQYF

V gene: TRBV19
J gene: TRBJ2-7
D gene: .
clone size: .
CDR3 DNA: TGTGCCAGTAGTATAGGCCCCCCCTACGAGCAGTACTTC
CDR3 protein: CASSIGPPYEQYF

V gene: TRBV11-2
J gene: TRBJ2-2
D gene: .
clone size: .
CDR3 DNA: TGTGCCAGCAGCTTAAATCAAGGGACCGGGGAGCTGTTTTTT
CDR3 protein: CASSLNQGTGELFF

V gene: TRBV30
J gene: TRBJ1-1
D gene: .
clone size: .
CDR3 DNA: TGTGCCTGGAGTGTAATCCCACCACCGGCGAACACTGAAGCTTTCTTT
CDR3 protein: CAWSVIPPPANTEAFF

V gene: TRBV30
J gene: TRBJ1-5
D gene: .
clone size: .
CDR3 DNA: TGTGCCTGGAGTGTACAGGCATACTATACCAATCAGCCCCAGCATTTT
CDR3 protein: CAWSVQAYYTNQPQHF

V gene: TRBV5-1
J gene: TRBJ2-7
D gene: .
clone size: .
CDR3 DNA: TGCGCCAGCAGCTTTGACACCTACGAGCAGTACTTC
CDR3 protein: CASSFDTYEQYF

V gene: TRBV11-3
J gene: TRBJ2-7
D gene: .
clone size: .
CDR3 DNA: TGTGCCAGCAGCCTTAGGGGGACGGATTACGAGCAGTACTTC
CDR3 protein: CASSLRGTDYEQYF

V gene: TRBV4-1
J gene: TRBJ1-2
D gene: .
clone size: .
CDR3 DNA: TGCGCCAGCAGCCAAGATGGCTCCCCCCACGCCGACTATGGCTACACCTTC
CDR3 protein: CASSQDGSPHADYGYTF

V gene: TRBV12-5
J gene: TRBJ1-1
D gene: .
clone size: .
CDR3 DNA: TGTGCTAGTGGTTTCACCCCTGATGGGAGGATGAACACTGAAGCTTTCTTT
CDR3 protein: CASGFTPDGRMNTEAFF

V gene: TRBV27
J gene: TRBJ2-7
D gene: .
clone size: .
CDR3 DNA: TGTGCCAGCAGTTTGATCTACGAGAGCTCCTACGAGCAGTACTTC
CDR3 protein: CASSLIYESSYEQYF

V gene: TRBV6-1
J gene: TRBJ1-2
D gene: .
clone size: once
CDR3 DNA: TGTGCCAGCATCACTAAGGGGAGGGTCGCCTATGGCTACACCTTC
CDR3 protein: CASITKGRVAYGYTF

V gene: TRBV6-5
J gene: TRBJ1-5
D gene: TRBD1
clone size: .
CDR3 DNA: TGTGCCACCGTGACAGGGGGCGAGAATCAGCCCCAGCATTTT
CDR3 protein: CATVTGGENQPQHF

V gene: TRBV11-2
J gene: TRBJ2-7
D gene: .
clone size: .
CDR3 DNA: TGTGCCAGCAGCTTAGATCCCGTCGAGCAGTACTTC
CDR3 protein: CASSLDPVEQYF

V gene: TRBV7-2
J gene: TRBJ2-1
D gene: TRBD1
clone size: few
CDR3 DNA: TGTGCCAGCACGTCCTGGCACACCGGGACAGGGGAACACAATGAGCAGTTCTTC
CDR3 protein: CASTSWHTGTGEHNEQFF

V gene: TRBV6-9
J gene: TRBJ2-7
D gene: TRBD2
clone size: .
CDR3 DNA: TGTGCCAGCAGCAGACTAGCGGGGAGAGACGAGCAGTACTTC
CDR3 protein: CASSRLAGRDEQYF

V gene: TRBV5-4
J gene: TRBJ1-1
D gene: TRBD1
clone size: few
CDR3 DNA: TGCGCCAGCAGCCAAGGGACAGGGTACACCTCGACTGAAGCTTTCTTT
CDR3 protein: CASSQGTGYTSTEAFF

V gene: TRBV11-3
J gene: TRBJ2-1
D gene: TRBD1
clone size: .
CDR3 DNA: TGTGCCAGCAGCAGGGACAGTCATGAGCAGTTCTTC
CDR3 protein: CASSRDSHEQFF

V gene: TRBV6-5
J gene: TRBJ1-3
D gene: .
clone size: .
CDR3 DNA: TGTGCCAGCAGTTACTCAGGGGGTTCTGGAAACACCATATATTTT
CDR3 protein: CASSYSGGSGNTIYF

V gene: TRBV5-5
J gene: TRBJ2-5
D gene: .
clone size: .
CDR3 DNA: TGTGCCAGCAGCGGCAGGGAGACCCAGTACTTC
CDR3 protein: CASSGRETQYF

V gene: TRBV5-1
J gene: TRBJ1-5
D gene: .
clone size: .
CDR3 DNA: TGCGCCAGCAGGGCAGGGAACAATCAGCCCCAGCATTTT
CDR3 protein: CASRAGNNQPQHF

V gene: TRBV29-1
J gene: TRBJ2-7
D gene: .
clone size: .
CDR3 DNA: TGCAGCGTTGCCCGACGTGGAAGCGAGCAGTACTTC
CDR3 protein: CSVARRGSEQYF

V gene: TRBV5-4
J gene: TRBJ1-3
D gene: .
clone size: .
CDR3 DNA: TGTGCCAGCAGCTTGGGGGGCTCGGCTGGAAACACCATATATTTT
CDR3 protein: CASSLGGSAGNTIYF

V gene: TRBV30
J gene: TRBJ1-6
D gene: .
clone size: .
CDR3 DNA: TGTGCCTGGAGTGTGGAGGGGGTTAATAGTTCACCCCTCCACTTT
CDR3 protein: CAWSVEGVNSSPLHF

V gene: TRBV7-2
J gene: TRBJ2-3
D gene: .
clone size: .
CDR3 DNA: TGTGCCAGCAGCTTAGACCCTACAGATACGCAGTATTTT
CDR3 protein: CASSLDPTDTQYF

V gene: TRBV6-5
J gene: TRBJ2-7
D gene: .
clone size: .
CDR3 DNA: TGTGCCAGCAGTTACGCGGGGTACGAGCAGTACTTC
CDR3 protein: CASSYAGYEQYF

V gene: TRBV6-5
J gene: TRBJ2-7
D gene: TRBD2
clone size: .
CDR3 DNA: TGTGCCAGCAGGTCTAGCGGGGGGGCCGGGCACGAGCAGTACTTC
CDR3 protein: CASRSSGGAGHEQYF

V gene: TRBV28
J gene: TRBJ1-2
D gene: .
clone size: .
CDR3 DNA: TGTGCCAGCAGAACGGGGGGGGTACTAACCATTAACTATGGCTACACCTTC
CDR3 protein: CASRTGGVLTINYGYTF

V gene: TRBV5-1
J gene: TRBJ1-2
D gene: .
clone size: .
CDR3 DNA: TGCGCCAGCAGCTTGCTCCACAGTGGAACTAACTATGGCTACACCTTC
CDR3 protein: CASSLLHSGTNYGYTF

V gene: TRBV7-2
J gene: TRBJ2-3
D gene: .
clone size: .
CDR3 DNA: TGTGCCAGCAGTCTTCATTTGATGGGGGCGTCAGATACGCAGTATTTT
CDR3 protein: CASSLHLMGASDTQYF

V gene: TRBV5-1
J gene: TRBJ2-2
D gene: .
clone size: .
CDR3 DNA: TGCGCCAGCAGCTCGGGGGCGAACACCGGGGAGCTGTTTTTT
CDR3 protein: CASSSGANTGELFF

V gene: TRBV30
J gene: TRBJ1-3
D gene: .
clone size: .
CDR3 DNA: TGTGCCTGGAGTTTTCAGGGAAACACCATATATTTT
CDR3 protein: CAWSFQGNTIYF

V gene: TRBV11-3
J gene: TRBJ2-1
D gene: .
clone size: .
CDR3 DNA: TGTGCCAGCAGCCCGCACTACGGTGAGCAGTTCTTC
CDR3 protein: CASSPHYGEQFF

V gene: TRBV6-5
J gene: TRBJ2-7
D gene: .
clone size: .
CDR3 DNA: TGTGCCAGCAGTTACGATACAGGGACGAACTCCTACGAGCAGTACTTC
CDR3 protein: CASSYDTGTNSYEQYF

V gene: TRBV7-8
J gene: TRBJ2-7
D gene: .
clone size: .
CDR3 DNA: TGTGCCAGCAGCACCTCCTACGAGCAGTACTTC
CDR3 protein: CASSTSYEQYF

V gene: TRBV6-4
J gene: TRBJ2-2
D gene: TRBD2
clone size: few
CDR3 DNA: TGTGCCAGCAGTGACTCCGGGACTAGCGGGGGGGACACCGGGGAGCTGTTTTTT
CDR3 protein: CASSDSGTSGGDTGELFF